This T cell receptor (beta chain) was recorded in a study of blood T cell repertoires in COVID-19. About the research overall: Collection of acute and convalescent COVID-19 samples took place in the United States, Italy and Spain.

Followed longitudinally, the Seattle patients had been enrolled during active infection. Germline V CDR1 and CDR2: GTSNPN, SVGIG (reference sequence). This CDR3 is built from 14 residues. The junction had 7 bases not matched to a gene; V was cut back by 8 bases and J by 0 bases. The authors' processing: Amplification of reference gene primers provided the estimated nucleated cell counts. Profiled with immunoSEQ multiplex PCR; TCRdb holds only in-frame clones, not every one. D and trimming come from the DNA, and the V and J calls and clone size come from that table. The repertoire holds around 210,000 clones, 65% to 90% seen once, with roughly 5.3% in the top ten.

The source of this sequence is a man aged 50 or older with COVID-19, enrolled during active disease. The sample was peripheral blood. The chain carries TRBV30 and TRBJ2-1; 7 bases line up with TRBD2. Written as DNA, the CDR3 is TGTGCCCTGTTTTCGGGGGGCTCCTACAATGAGCAGTTCTTC. This encodes CALFSGGSYNEQFF.